Described below is a single T cell receptor beta chain sequence and its context. This clone was counted a few times. Its antigen remains unidentified. The record has no base qualities; no much larger clone is one base away. From V the trimming removes 5 bases and from J it removes 15 bases, while the gene matches leave 11 bases of the junction unaccounted for. The CDR3 starts with the cysteine, ends with the phenylalanine, and has 13 residues. Only the CDR3 portion is preserved as DNA: 39 bases, with reading frame beginning at the first base. Reading the germline V gene (reference sequence) gives CDR1 LNHDA and CDR2 SQIVND. The data stem from a study of beta chain features in type 1 diabetes (dated by TCRdb to between 2018 and 2020). Study-wide context: Mean age, gender distribution, total cell number and subset yield were not different between patients and healthy donors. A total of about 99,000,000 sorted cells were examined across all samples, and RNA yield correlated strongly with the number of cells per subset. Regulatory and stem cell-like memory subsets were isolated from only 8 patients and roughly eight healthy donors, whereas naive and central memory subsets came from all 30 or so donors. The study compared TCRB repertoires of sorted circulating CD4+ T cell subsets between recently diagnosed type 1 diabetes patients and matched healthy donors.

The entire amount of isolated RNA was reverse transcribed using the High Capacity cDNA Reverse Transcription Kit, so the sequenced TCRB transcripts were expressed ones. Naive, central memory and regulatory T cell samples underwent deep immunoSEQ sequencing, averaging around 3.7 million total reads per sample. Sorted cells were lysed in RLT buffer and RNA was extracted with DNase-treated RNeasy Micro or Mini kits, depending on cell number. Each cell subset was processed on its own to prevent cross-contamination, while patient and healthy donor samples were processed together. The immunoSEQ multiplex PCR was used to amplify TCRB sequences from cDNA, yielding 87-bp fragments that span the CDR3 region. Amplicons were sequenced on the Illumina HiSeq platform. Per the source publication's procedure: PCR bias was corrected computationally using synthetic template baselines, and reads within Hamming distance 2 were collapsed, with unmergeable singletons discarded. Reads were aligned against IMGT to assign V, D and J genes, CDR3 length and insertions or deletions at six rearrangement sites. Clonotype counts were normalized to sorted cell number within each subset before computing true diversity and Gini coefficients with the tcR R package. The overlap coefficient, calculated on TCRB nucleotide sequences, was used to measure repertoire sharing. The source is immuneACCESS, and TCRdb retained only in-frame sequences with V and J called. Part of the clones is not carried over; for the studies checked, unresolved V genes explain less than half of this, and the remainder is unexplained. V and J calls and clone size are as listed in that table; D and trimming were resolved from the DNA. Here the sample has roughly 150,000 clones; under 9.5% occur a single time. The leading ten clones occupy roughly 0.46% of the sample.

General findings and caveats noted by the study authors: Patients with type 1 diabetes made fewer insertions and deleted more nucleotides at VDJ recombination sites, implying thymic rearrangement abnormalities. Type 1 diabetes patients showed a moderate but significant shortening of TCRB CDR3 length in all four CD4+ subsets. Because cDNA was sequenced instead of genomic DNA, activated cells with high expression could be over-represented, although the groups did not differ in activation or CD3 levels. Shorter templates might be favored by PCR, yet because patient and control samples were amplified and corrected together, any such skew would affect both groups equally. Only small numbers of individuals were included in the HLA sub-analyses, which left unresolved whether HLA type had any influence on TCRB rearrangement. The naive, central memory and regulatory TCRB repertoires appeared to resemble one another more closely among patients than among healthy donors.

Each donor gave one peripheral blood draw, about 100 mL on average, collected into heparinised tubes. Naive, central memory, regulatory and stem cell-like memory CD4+ T cells were sorted on a BD FACSAria II using a panel including CD45RO, CCR7, CD25, CD127, CD95 and CD27. All sorted populations exceeded 95% purity. PBMCs were isolated right away by Lymphoprep density gradient centrifugation and were stained directly, without culture. Samples were stained and sorted in pairs, with one healthy donor and one patient per experiment, so that batch effects were minimized. Sequenced material: central memory CD4+ T cells from blood. The V gene is TRBV19 and the J gene is TRBJ1-5; TRBD1 fits 9 bases in the junction. The sequence came from a man aged 18-30 years with type 1 diabetes. The nucleotide sequence reads as follows: TGTGCCAGTAGTGGACAGGGGTTTTCCACCGGGCATTTT. This codes for CASSGQGFSTGHF.